The 19 T cell receptor beta chains given below trace back to one sample, sequenced in a study of cytomegalovirus exposure and HLA in healthy donors. This PCR relied on a set of 60 Vbeta primers and 13 Jbeta primers. Data came from immunoSEQ multiplex PCR; TCRdb stores just in-frame clones and leaves some out. This sample has roughly 160,000 clones, with 70% to 80% found just once. Sequenced sample: PBMCs. These receptors all come from a woman aged 50 to 60 in good health and CMV-seronegative.

The chain couples TRBV10-3 to TRBJ1-4, with 12 bases matching TRBD1. The CDR3 has 15 residues. In germline, CDR1 is ENHRY, CDR2 SYGVKD. With 8 bases clipped from V and 4 bases from J, the junction kept 5 bases outside the gene matches. In DNA, the CDR3 is TGTGCCATCGGGGACAGGGGGCAGAGTAATGAAAAACTGTTTTTT. This encodes CAIGDRGQSNEKLFF.

The chain joins TRBV5-1 to TRBJ2-5; D remains unclear. The germline V and J ends were trimmed by 8 bases and 3 bases, with 11 bases remaining between them. The CDR3 loop spans 12 amino acids. Germline CDR1 is SGHRS and CDR2 is YFSETQ. The CDR3 DNA sequence: TGCGCCAGTTCGCGCGGAGAAGAGACCCAGTACTTC. Its translation is CASSRGEETQYF.

This clone was seen a handful of times. This sample includes further DNA sequences coding for the same CDR3. V and J are TRBV5-1 and TRBJ1-1, with D possibly matching TRBD1 (5 bases). The germline V and J ends were trimmed by 1 base and 1 base, with 5 bases remaining between them. There are 13 residues in the CDR3. Germline V CDR1 and CDR2: SGHRS, YFSETQ. CDR3 amino acids: CASSLTGNTEAFF. The CDR3 DNA reads TGCGCCAGCAGCTTGACAGGGAACACTGAAGCTTTCTTT.

The chain carries TRBV5-1 and TRBJ2-3, with D possibly TRBD2 on 5 matching bases. V was shortened by 0 bases and J by 3 bases, with 17 bases between the two germline ends. The CDR3 is 17 amino acids. The germline V gene has CDR1 SGHRS and CDR2 YFSETQ. The CDR3 sequence is CASSLEKATRGTDTQYF. The CDR3, as DNA: TGCGCCAGCAGCTTGGAGAAGGCCACCCGGGGTACAGATACGCAGTATTTT.

In DNA form, the CDR3 reads TGCAGTGCTTTCCGGGGCACTGAAGCTTTCTTT. Translating gives CSAFRGTEAFF. V gene TRBV20-1 combines with J gene TRBJ1-1; D call uncertain. The CDR3 is made up of 11 amino acids. The V gene lost 5 bases and the J gene lost 4 bases, with 8 bases spanning the gap. CDR1 is DFQATT and CDR2 is SNEGSKA in the germline V gene (reference sequence).

The chain recombines TRBV9 with TRBJ2-1; D is uncertain. Germline CDR1 reads SGDLS; CDR2 reads YYNGEE. The CDR3 spans 13 residues. The V end lost 2 bases, the J end lost 9 bases, and 12 bases lay between the germline ends. CDR3 protein: CASSVPPTGEQFF. In nucleotides, the CDR3 is TGTGCCAGCAGCGTTCCCCCTACCGGTGAGCAGTTCTTC. Looking up the rest from reference TRBV9 and TRBJ2-1 gives the full variable domain: DSGVTQTPKHLITATGQRVTLRCSPRSGDLSVYWYQQSLDQGLQFLIQYYNGEERAKGNILERFSAQQFPDLHSELNLSSLELGDSALYFCASSVPPTGEQFFGPGTRLTVL.

J is TRBJ2-3 and V is TRBV30; 9 nucleotides align to TRBD1. The length of the CDR3 is 15 residues. The germline V gene encodes CDR1 GTSNPN and CDR2 SVGIG (reference sequence). Unmatched junction bases numbered 8, after V lost 1 base and J lost 6 bases. For the CDR3, the DNA is TGTGCCTGGAGTGACGGACAGGGGAGATGGGATACGCAGTATTTT. Translation gives CAWSDGQGRWDTQYF.

V and J are TRBV5-1 and TRBJ2-7; 8 nucleotides match TRBD1. Trimming cost V 3 bases and J 3 bases; bases outside gene matches: 5. CDR1 and CDR2 from the germline V gene are SGHRS and YFSETQ. This CDR3 has 14 amino acids. CDR3 in DNA: TGCGCCAGCAGCTGGCGGACAGGGCACTACGAGCAGTACTTC. Amino acids: CASSWRTGHYEQYF.

The chain joins TRBV5-1 to TRBJ2-7; 9 nucleotides line up with TRBD1. The trim removed 0 bases at V and 5 bases at J, leaving 9 bases unmatched. The CDR3 totals 16 residues. From germline, CDR1 is SGHRS and CDR2 YFSETQ. CDR3: CASSLGTGTGKDEQYF. CDR3 DNA: TGCGCCAGCAGCTTGGGAACCGGGACAGGGAAGGACGAGCAGTACTTC.

V and J are TRBV11-3 and TRBJ1-2; D remains ambiguous. CDR1 is SGHNT, CDR2 YENEEA, per germline. The CDR3 totals 16 residues. Deletions cut 1 base from V and 2 bases from J, with 14 bases between. This CDR3 reads CASSLVAVDTNYGYTF. For the CDR3, the DNA is TGTGCCAGCAGCTTAGTGGCCGTAGACACAAACTATGGCTACACCTTC.

This chain links TRBV27 with TRBJ2-5; TRBD2 agrees at 8 bases. V shed 2 bases and J 11 bases; nucleotides not matched to a gene: 10. CDR3 length equals 14 residues. In germline, CDR1 is MNHEY, CDR2 SMNVEV (reference sequence). CDR3 amino acids: CASSLVGSGVPQYF. As DNA, the CDR3 is TGTGCCAGCAGTTTAGTGGGTAGCGGGGTTCCTCAGTACTTC.

The CDR3 DNA reads as TGCAGCGTTGACGGAGGCCGGGGGGCTTACAATGAGCAGTTCTTC. Translation gives CSVDGGRGAYNEQFF. V gene TRBV29-1 combines with J gene TRBJ2-1; a possible D gene is TRBD2 (7 bases). Germline CDR1 and CDR2: SQVTM and ANQGSEA. Trimming stripped 3 bases from V and 4 bases from J, with 16 bases between. This CDR3 is 15 amino acids long.

The chain joins TRBV27 to TRBJ2-7; TRBD1 agrees at 7 bases. Unmatched junction bases numbered 14, after V lost 4 bases and J lost 5 bases. The CDR3 has 16 residues. Germline V gene lookup returns CDR1 MNHEY and CDR2 SMNVEV (reference sequence). The chain's CDR3 is CASSSPHETGLNEQYF. CDR3 DNA sequence: TGTGCCAGCAGTTCGCCCCACGAGACAGGGCTCAACGAGCAGTACTTC.

This chain links TRBV4-3 with TRBJ1-2; a weak D match, TRBD1 (6 bases). Germline V gene lookup returns CDR1 LGHNA and CDR2 YSLEER. V lost 4 bases, J lost 2 bases, and 11 bases lay in between. The CDR3 runs to 14 residues. CDR3 DNA sequence: TGCGCCAGCAGCCCCACAACAGGGAACTATGGCTACACCTTC. Amino acids: CASSPTTGNYGYTF.

The V and J genes are TRBV5-1 and TRBJ1-1, with D possibly being TRBD1 (6 bases). CDR3 length: 13 residues. The V gene's germline CDR1 is SGHRS and CDR2 YFSETQ. V was trimmed by 4 bases and J by 7 bases, leaving 14 bases between them. The CDR3, as DNA: TGCGCCAGCAGCAAGGACAGCAATCGTGAAGCTTTCTTT. Its translation: CASSKDSNREAFF. The variable domain in full, completed from reference TRBV5-1 and TRBJ1-1, reads KAGVTQTPRYLIKTRGQQVTLSCSPISGHRSVSWYQQTPGQGLQFLFEYFSETQRNKGNFPGRFSGRQFSNSRSEMNVSTLELGDSALYLCASSKDSNREAFFGQGTRLTVV.

The rearrangement joins TRBV27 to TRBJ2-2; tentative D call: TRBD2 (5 bases). V was cut by 5 bases and J by 4 bases, with 11 bases left in between. The V gene's germline CDR1 is MNHEY and CDR2 SMNVEV (reference sequence). There are 14 residues in the CDR3. CDR3 DNA: TGTGCCAGCAGTCCTAGCAGGACCACCGGGGAGCTGTTTTTT. Residues: CASSPSRTTGELFF.

In DNA, the CDR3 is TGTGCCAGTAGTCTAACCGTTATGAACACTGAAGCTTTCTTT. Amino acid sequence: CASSLTVMNTEAFF. This chain joins TRBV19 and TRBJ1-1, with D unresolved. Trimming took 5 bases from V and 0 from J, leaving 10 bases between them. CDR3 length: 14 amino acids. The germline V gene encodes CDR1 LNHDA and CDR2 SQIVND (reference sequence).

This chain connects TRBV19 to TRBJ1-1, with D possibly matching TRBD1 (6 bases). This CDR3 region has 14 residues. V gave up 3 bases and J gave up 1 base, with 9 bases separating them. Looked up from germline, CDR1 is LNHDA and CDR2 is SQIVND (reference sequence). CDR3 in amino acids: CASSIRGQNTEAFF. DNA for the CDR3: TGTGCCAGTAGTATTAGGGGACAGAACACTGAAGCTTTCTTT.

The genes are TRBV29-1 and TRBJ2-2, with 11 bases identical to TRBD1. Germline CDR1 reads SQVTM; CDR2 reads ANQGSEA. The CDR3 consists of 16 residues. V trimming: 8 bases; J trimming: 4 bases; junction bases outside the gene matches: 12. CDR3 amino acids: CSSGQGALIGTGELFF. The CDR3 DNA sequence: TGCAGCTCAGGACAGGGGGCTCTGATCGGCACCGGGGAGCTGTTTTTT.